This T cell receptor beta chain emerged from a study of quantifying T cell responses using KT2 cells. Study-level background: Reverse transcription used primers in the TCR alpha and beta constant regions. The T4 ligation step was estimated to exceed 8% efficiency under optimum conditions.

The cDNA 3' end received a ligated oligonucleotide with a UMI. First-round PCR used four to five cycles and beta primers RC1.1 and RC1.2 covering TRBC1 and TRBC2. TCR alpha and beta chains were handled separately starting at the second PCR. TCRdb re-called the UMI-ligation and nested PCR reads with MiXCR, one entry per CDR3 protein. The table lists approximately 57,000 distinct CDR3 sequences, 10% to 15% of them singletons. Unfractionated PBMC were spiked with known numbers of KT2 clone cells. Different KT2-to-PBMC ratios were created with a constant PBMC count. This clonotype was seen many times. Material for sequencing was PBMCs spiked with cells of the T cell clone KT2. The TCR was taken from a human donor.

The CDR3 DNA reads TGTGCCAGCAGCTTCAAACAGGGGTCTGGCACAGATACGCAGTATTTT. As protein: CASSFKQGSGTDTQYF. This chain links TRBV7-2 with TRBJ2-3, with TRBD1 matching over 7 bases. Trimming at V came to 3 bases and at J to 1 base, leaving 7 bases not matched to a gene. Germline V gives CDR1 SGHTA, CDR2 FQGNSA. CDR3 length: 16 residues.